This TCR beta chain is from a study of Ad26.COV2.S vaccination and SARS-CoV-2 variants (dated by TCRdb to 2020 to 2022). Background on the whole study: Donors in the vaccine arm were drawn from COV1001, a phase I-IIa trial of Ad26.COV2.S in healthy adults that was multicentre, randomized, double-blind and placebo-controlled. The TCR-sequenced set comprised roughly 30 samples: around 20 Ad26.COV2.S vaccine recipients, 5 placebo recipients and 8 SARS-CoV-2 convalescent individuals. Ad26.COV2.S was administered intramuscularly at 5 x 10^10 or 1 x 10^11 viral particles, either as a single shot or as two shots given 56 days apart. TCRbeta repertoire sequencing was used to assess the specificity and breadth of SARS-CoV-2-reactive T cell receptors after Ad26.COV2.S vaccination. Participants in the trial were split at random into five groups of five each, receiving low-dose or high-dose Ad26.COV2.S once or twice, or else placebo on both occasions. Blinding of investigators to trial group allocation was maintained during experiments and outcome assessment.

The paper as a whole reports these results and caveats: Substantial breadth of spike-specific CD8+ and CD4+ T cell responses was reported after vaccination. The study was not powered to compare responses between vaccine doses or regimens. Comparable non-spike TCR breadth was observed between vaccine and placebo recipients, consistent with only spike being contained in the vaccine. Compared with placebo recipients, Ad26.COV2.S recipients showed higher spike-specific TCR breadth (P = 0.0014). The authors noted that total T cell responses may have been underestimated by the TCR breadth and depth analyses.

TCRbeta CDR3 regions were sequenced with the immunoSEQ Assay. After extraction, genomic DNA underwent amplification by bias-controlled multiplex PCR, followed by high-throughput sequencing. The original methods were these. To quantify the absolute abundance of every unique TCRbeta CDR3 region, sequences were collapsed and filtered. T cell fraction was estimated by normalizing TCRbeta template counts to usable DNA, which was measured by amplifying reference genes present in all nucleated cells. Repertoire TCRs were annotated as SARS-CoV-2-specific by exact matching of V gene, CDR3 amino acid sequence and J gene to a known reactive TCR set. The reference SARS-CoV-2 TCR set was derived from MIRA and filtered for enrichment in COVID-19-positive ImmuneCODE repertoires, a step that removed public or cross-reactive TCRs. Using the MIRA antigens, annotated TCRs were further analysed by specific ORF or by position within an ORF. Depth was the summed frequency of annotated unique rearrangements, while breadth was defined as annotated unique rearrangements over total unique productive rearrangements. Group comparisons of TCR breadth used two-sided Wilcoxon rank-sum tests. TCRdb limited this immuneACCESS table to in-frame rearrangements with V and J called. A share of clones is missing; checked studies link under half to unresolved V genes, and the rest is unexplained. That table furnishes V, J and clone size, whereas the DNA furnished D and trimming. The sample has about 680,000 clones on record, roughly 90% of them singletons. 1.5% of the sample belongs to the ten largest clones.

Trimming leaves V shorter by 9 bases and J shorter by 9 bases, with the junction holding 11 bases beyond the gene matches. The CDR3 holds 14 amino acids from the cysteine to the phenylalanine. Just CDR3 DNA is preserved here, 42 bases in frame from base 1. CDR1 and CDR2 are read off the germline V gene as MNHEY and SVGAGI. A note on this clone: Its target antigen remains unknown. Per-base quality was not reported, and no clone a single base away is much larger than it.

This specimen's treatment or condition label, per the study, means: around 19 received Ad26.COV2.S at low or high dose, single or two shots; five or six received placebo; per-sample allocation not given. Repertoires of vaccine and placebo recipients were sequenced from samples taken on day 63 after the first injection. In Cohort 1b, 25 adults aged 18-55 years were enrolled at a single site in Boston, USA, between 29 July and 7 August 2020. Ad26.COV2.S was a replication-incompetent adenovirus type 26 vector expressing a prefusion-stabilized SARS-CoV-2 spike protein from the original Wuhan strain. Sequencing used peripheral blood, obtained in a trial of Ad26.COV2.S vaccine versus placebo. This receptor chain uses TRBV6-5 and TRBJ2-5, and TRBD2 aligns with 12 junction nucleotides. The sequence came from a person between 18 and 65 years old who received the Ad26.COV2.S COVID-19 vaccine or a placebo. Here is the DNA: TGTGCCAGTACGACTAGCGGGGGATGGGGGGCCCAGTACTTC. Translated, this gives CASTTSGGWGAQYF.